One sample yielded the 4 T cell receptor beta chains listed below, sequenced in a study of breast tumors, draining lymph nodes, adjacent tissues (dated by TCRdb to the mid-2010s). Receptors were amplified or captured by multiplex PCR. Sequencing relied on an Illumina HiSeq 2000. The public reads were run again by TCRdb, first through fastp at Q25 and then through MiXCR, and only productive beta chains were kept. CDR3 protein sequences are deduplicated, and each keeps its most common genes and DNA. Here the sample has 100,000 or so distinct CDR3 sequences; around 20% occur a single time. In total, the top ten clones hold roughly 1.2% of the sample. Lymph node samples were obtained from the axillary draining lymph nodes of breast cancer patients. Sequenced: axillary lymph node tissue. The receptors were sampled from a female donor with breast cancer. Some clones in this sample may be carry-over from other donors' samples.

This clonotype showed up many times. The rearrangement uses TRBV7-9 and TRBJ1-3; TRBD1 matches 11 bases. Per germline, CDR1 SEHNR and CDR2 FQNEAQ (reference sequence). V lost 3 bases to trimming and J lost 2 bases; unmatched junction nucleotides: 3. CDR3 length equals 16 residues. Written as DNA, the CDR3 is TGTGCCAGCAGCTTCGGACAGGGGGCCGCTGGAAACACCATATATTTT. Its protein product is CASSFGQGAAGNTIYF.

This clonotype has a single count. This may be a read error, as it is one base from a much larger clone. The chain employs TRBV10-3 and TRBJ2-2, with 7 bases lining up with TRBD1. This CDR3 is 16 amino acids long. Per germline, CDR1 ENHRY and CDR2 SYGVKD. Unmatched junction bases numbered 15, after V lost 10 bases and J lost 4 bases. DNA for the CDR3: TGTGCCACTCAACCCCGGACAGGCACGAGCACCGGGGAGCTGTTTTTT. Protein: CATQPRTGTSTGELFF.

DNA for the CDR3: TGTGCCAGCAGTTTGCTGGGACAGTCAACCTACGAGCAGTACTTC. It encodes CASSLLGQSTYEQYF. The chain links TRBV27 to TRBJ2-7, with 7 bases fitting TRBD1. The CDR3 covers 15 residues. Losses at the gene ends were 3 bases for V and 2 bases for J; bases not matched to a gene: 7. Germline V CDR1 and CDR2: MNHEY, SMNVEV (reference sequence).

The V call is TRBV5-4, the J call TRBJ2-1, with 10 bases fitting TRBD2. The CDR3 loop spans 16 amino acids. Per the germline V gene, CDR1 is SGHNT and CDR2 is YYREEE (reference sequence). V trimming: 4 bases; J trimming: 3 bases; junction bases outside the gene matches: 7. For the CDR3, the DNA is TGTGCCAGCAGCGTGCCTAGCGGGGGATTCTACAATGAGCAGTTCTTC. Protein product: CASSVPSGGFYNEQFF.